The T cell receptor beta chain described here comes from a study of T cell responses to AZD1222 COVID-19 vaccine. Study context: Second-dose schedules of about 4 or about 12 weeks were combined. Study-level results: The repertoires were collected only after the peak T cell response.

Sequencing used immunoSEQ multiplex PCR; TCRdb keeps in-frame clones, though not all of them. The sample carries 150,000 to 160,000 clones, roughly 90% recorded once. The CDR3 is 15 residues long. V lost 7 bases and J 0 bases, leaving 18 bases between the germline ends. CDR1 is SQVTM and CDR2 is ANQGSEA in the germline V gene. This clone was seen a handful of times. Its antigen is undetermined. Sample: peripheral blood, taken on day 0 of AZD1222 vaccination. This TCR derives from an adult in good health. The chain recombines TRBV29-1 with TRBJ1-1; D uncertain. The DNA of the CDR3 is TGCAGCGCCGCCCCCGGGTGGGGAATGAACACTGAAGCTTTCTTT. It is translated as CSAAPGWGMNTEAFF. The variable domain in full, completed from reference TRBV29-1 and TRBJ1-1, reads SAVISQKPSRDICQRGTSLTIQCQVDSQVTMMFWYRQQPGQSLTLIATANQGSEATYESGFVIDKFPISRPNLTFSTLTVSNMSPEDSSIYLCSAAPGWGMNTEAFFGQGTRLTVV.